This record looks at one T cell receptor (beta chain) sequence and its context. Its antigen is currently unknown. The data derive from a study of OX40 agonist ivuxolimab in advanced cancers. The overall study: Treatment of patients was with ivuxolimab, an agonistic anti-OX40 (CD134) antibody.

The V and J ends lost 7 bases and 7 bases respectively, with 13 bases between them. Per germline, CDR1 SQVTM and CDR2 ANQGSEA. The CDR3 runs to 11 residues. Overall study results and limits: There were, on average, more expanded clones in CD8+ T cells than in CD4+. Patients who responded partially at 0.1-3.0 mg/kg showed clonal expansion ranking among the lowest. Some patients without response likewise showed low normalized clonal expansion.

TCRdb's copy holds only in-frame clones and misses some; the assay was immunoSEQ multiplex PCR. The sample carries tens of thousands of clones, approximately 91% recorded once. V gene TRBV29-1 combines with J gene TRBJ1-2, with D maybe TRBD1 (6 bases). Sequencing was performed on CD4+ or CD8+ T cells sorted from blood, taken in a trial of the OX40 agonist ivuxolimab. The receptor comes from an adult with an advanced solid tumor such as melanoma, head and neck, liver or kidney cancer. In DNA form, the CDR3 reads TGCAGCGGAGTAACAGGGTTTGGCTACACCTTC. It codes for CSGVTGFGYTF.